Below, 18 T cell receptor beta chains from the same sample are listed, as sequenced in a study of T cell repertoires in cytomegalovirus infection. TCRdb used MiXCR to reprocess the reads, holding one entry per CDR3 protein. The sample yields 650,000 to 900,000 distinct CDR3 sequences, about 31% seen once. What these receptors recognize is not known. The source material was cultured CD8+ T cells from PBMCs, sampled from culture after CMV antigen stimulation. These receptors were collected from a human donor in good health (CMV status not recorded). Some clones in this sample may be carry-over from other donors' samples.

In its sample, this clonotype was seen many times. The chain has TRBV4-2 and TRBJ2-7; no reliable D call. From germline, CDR1 is LGHNA and CDR2 YNFKEQ. CDR3 length: 14 amino acids. Between the trimmed V and J ends, which lost 0 bases and 7 bases, there was a span of 13 bases. The CDR3 nucleotides are TGTGCCAGCAGCCAAGAGCGAGGTTTAGGGGAGCAGTACTTC. Translated, it gives CASSQERGLGEQYF.

This chain links TRBV10-1 with TRBJ2-5; 7 bases are shared with TRBD1. CDR3 length equals 15 residues. The V and J ends lost 6 bases and 2 bases, in that order; junction bases with no gene match: 9. Per germline, CDR1 WNHNN and CDR2 SYGVQD (reference sequence). CDR3 DNA sequence: TGCGCCAGCAGCCACATGACAGGGCCTCAAGAGACCCAGTACTTC. Translated, it gives CASSHMTGPQETQYF.

The V and J genes are TRBV9 and TRBJ2-2; 9 bases are a match to TRBD2. The CDR3 runs 16 residues. CDR1 SGDLS and CDR2 YYNGEE come from the germline V gene. Trimming took 0 bases from V and 4 from J; bases not matched to a gene: 4. The CDR3 sequence: CASSVALAGSTGELFF. CDR3 bases: TGTGCCAGCAGCGTAGCGCTAGCGGGATCCACCGGGGAGCTGTTTTTT.

In regard to this clonotype: One junction end disagrees with the germline gene, perhaps due to a read error. The V call is TRBV7-8, the J call TRBJ1-2; the match to TRBD1 covers 9 bases. There are 16 residues in the CDR3. CDR1 and CDR2 from the germline V gene are SGHVS and FQNEAQ. Here the CDR3 DNA reads TGTGTCAGCAGCTTAGCGATCGGGACAGGGTTGGATGGCTACACCTTC. Amino acid sequence: CVSSLAIGTGLDGYTF.

The chain uses TRBV5-6 and TRBJ1-1, with D possibly being TRBD1 (5 bases). V lost 0 bases and J lost 8, with 11 bases in between. The CDR3 totals 13 residues. Germline loops: CDR1 SGHDT, CDR2 YYEEEE. CDR3 sequence reads: CASSLGTPLEAFF. CDR3 DNA: TGTGCCAGCAGCTTGGGGACACCCTTAGAAGCTTTCTTT.

This clonotype came up a few times. The chain has TRBV7-9 and TRBJ1-1; 7 nucleotides line up with TRBD1. The CDR3 consists of 17 residues. With V trimmed by 6 bases and J by 0 bases, 13 bases remained unmatched. CDR1 and CDR2 (germline): SEHNR, FQNEAQ (reference sequence). Written as DNA, the CDR3 is TGTGCCAGCAGGAAGCAGAGACAGGGAGGATTGAACACTGAAGCTTTCTTT. Protein: CASRKQRQGGLNTEAFF.

V and J are TRBV28 and TRBJ1-6, with 8 bases fitting TRBD1. Germline CDR1 and CDR2: MDHEN and SYDVKM. The V segment lost 6 bases and the J segment 9 bases; nucleotides outside the gene matches: 10. The CDR3 length is 15 residues. CDR3 residues: CASRPTGGVFSPLHF. In DNA form, the CDR3 reads TGTGCCAGCAGGCCTACAGGGGGTGTTTTTTCACCCCTCCACTTT.

This clonotype was counted a few times. The chain joins TRBV15 to TRBJ1-4; unclear D gene. Looked up from germline, CDR1 is LNHNV and CDR2 is YYDKDF (reference sequence). Trimming removed 4 bases from V and 3 bases from J, with 6 bases in between. CDR3 size: 13 residues. The chain's CDR3 is CATSIRANEKLFF. The DNA of the CDR3 is TGTGCCACCAGCATTAGGGCTAATGAAAAACTGTTTTTT.

The rearrangement joins TRBV6-2 or TRBV6-3 to TRBJ2-7, with D possibly matching TRBD2 (5 bases). Germline CDR1 reads MNHEY; CDR2 reads SVGEGT. This CDR3 comprises 14 residues. The germline V and J ends were trimmed by 4 bases and 2 bases, with 12 bases remaining between them. The CDR3 protein is CASSSSWTPYEQYV. In nucleotides, the CDR3 is TGTGCCAGCAGTTCGAGTTGGACTCCCTACGAGCAGTACGTC.

The rearrangement joins TRBV19 to TRBJ1-1; D unresolved. With 7 bases removed from V and 0 bases from J, the gap between germline ends came to 12 bases. Looked up from germline, CDR1 is LNHDA and CDR2 is SQIVND (reference sequence). The CDR3 is 14 amino acids. The CDR3 is CASNRGGVNTEAFF. CDR3 nucleotides: TGTGCCAGTAACCGGGGAGGTGTGAACACTGAAGCTTTCTTT.

This clonotype came up many times. The chain's CDR3 is CASSYGAGNQPQHF. CDR3 DNA: TGTGCCAGCAGTTACGGGGCGGGCAATCAGCCCCAGCATTTT. The J gene is TRBJ1-5, the V gene TRBV6-5, with TRBD1 as a possible D gene (5 bases). Trimming took off 2 bases at V and 2 bases at J, with 7 bases between the two ends. Germline V gene lookup returns CDR1 MNHEY and CDR2 SVGAGI. CDR3 length equals 14 residues.

Concerning this clonotype: A much larger clonotype is one base distant, so this may be a read error. The chain links TRBV6-5 to TRBJ1-5, with D possibly being TRBD1 (5 bases). The CDR3 totals 15 residues. Germline loops: CDR1 MNHEY, CDR2 SVGAGI. The CDR3, as DNA: TGTGCCAACAGTTCGCAAGGAGGGGCGGGTCAGCCCCAGCATTTT. As protein: CANSSQGGAGQPQHF.

This chain links TRBV6-5 with TRBJ1-1; the match to TRBD1 covers 9 bases. Per germline, CDR1 MNHEY and CDR2 SVGAGI. Unmatched junction bases numbered 10, after V lost 3 bases and J lost 5 bases. The CDR3 consists of 16 residues. The CDR3 nucleotides read TGTGCCAGCAGTTATTACCCGGGACAGGGAAGAACTGAAGCTTTCTTT. The encoded protein is CASSYYPGQGRTEAFF.

This clonotype occurred many times. The V call is TRBV7-2, the J call TRBJ2-3, with TRBD2 identical over 9 bases. V was clipped by 1 base and J by 5 bases; unmatched bases: 10. The CDR3 length is 17 residues. Germline CDR1 SGHTA, CDR2 FQGNSA. CDR3: CASSLEGRGGAKDTQYF. In nucleotides, the CDR3 is TGTGCCAGCAGCTTAGAGGGTCGCGGGGGGGCTAAAGATACGCAGTATTTT.

About this clonotype: A much larger clone differs by one base, so this may be a read error. The chain is built from TRBV7-2 and TRBJ1-1, with 7 bases identical to TRBD1. CDR1 is SGHTA and CDR2 is FQGNSA in the germline V gene. CDR3 size: 14 residues. The CDR3 DNA is TGTGTCAGCAGCAAACGGACAGGCAACACTGAAGCTTTCTTT. This sequence encodes CVSSKRTGNTEAFF.

On this clonotype: The junction and the germline gene differ at one end; a read error may be behind it. The J gene is TRBJ1-2, the V gene TRBV6-6, with 8 bases matching TRBD1. The CDR3 consists of 14 residues. The germline CDR1 and CDR2 sequences are MNHNY and SVGAGI (reference sequence). DNA for the CDR3: TGTGCCAGCATCTTGGGACAGGATAACTATGTCTACACCTTC. Translated, it gives CASILGQDNYVYTF.

CDR3 region: CASSPGQGVHEQFF. The CDR3 DNA reads TGTGCCAGCAGCCCGGGACAGGGTGTTCATGAGCAGTTCTTC. This sequence joins TRBV9 and TRBJ2-1, with 9 positions matching TRBD1. Germline CDR1 reads SGDLS; CDR2 reads YYNGEE. The V segment lost 4 bases and the J segment 8 bases; nucleotides outside the gene matches: 7. CDR3 size: 14 residues.

This clonotype was detected a few times. The rearrangement joins TRBV7-6 to TRBJ2-2; the match to TRBD1 covers 8 bases. V shed 6 bases, J shed 5 bases, and the junction held 11 bases outside the gene matches. CDR1 SGHVS and CDR2 FNYEAQ come from the germline V gene. The CDR3 totals 16 residues. CDR3 nucleotide sequence: TGTGCCAGCAGTAACCCGGACAGGGATTGGACCGGGGAGCTGTTTTTT. It yields the protein CASSNPDRDWTGELFF. Together with reference TRBV7-6 and TRBJ2-2, the CDR3 gives the full variable domain: GAGVSQSPRYKVTKRGQDVALRCDPISGHVSLYWYRQALGQGPEFLTYFNYEAQQDKSGLPNDRFSAERPEGSISTLTIQRTEQRDSAMYRCASSNPDRDWTGELFFGEGSRLTVL.